The sequence of this T cell receptor (beta chain) was determined in a study of OX40 agonist ivuxolimab in advanced cancers. About the study: Patients were treated with intravenous ivuxolimab, dosed at 0.01 to 10 mg/kg and infused every 2 weeks. A male proportion of approximately 83% was recorded, with mean age roughly 62 years and range about 20 to 79. General observations from the study: The authors also found low normalized T-cell clonal expansion in some nonresponders. At 0.1 to 3.0 mg/kg, clonal expansion of CD4+ and CD8+ blood T cells had occurred by week 6.

Profiled with immunoSEQ multiplex PCR; TCRdb holds only in-frame clones, not every one. Seen here are around 50,000 clones, about nine tenths observed once, and the top ten hold about 7.8%. With 3 bases clipped from V and 3 bases from J, the junction kept 4 bases outside the gene matches. This CDR3 region has 14 residues. Germline-derived CDR1 and CDR2 are MNHEY and SMNVEV (reference sequence). A word on this clone: The antigen is unknown.

The receptor was isolated from an adult with an advanced solid tumor such as melanoma, head and neck, liver or kidney cancer. This chain joins TRBV27 and TRBJ1-1; 7 bases agree with TRBD1. This specimen was CD4+ or CD8+ T cells sorted from blood, taken in a trial of the OX40 agonist ivuxolimab. CDR3 amino acids: CASSLTGSDTEAFF. CDR3 in DNA: TGTGCCAGCAGTTTGACAGGGTCGGACACTGAAGCTTTCTTT.